The 30 T cell receptor beta chains listed next were all sequenced from one sample in a study of regulatory T cells in long-lasting Graves disease. Time point meaning: persistent/refractory GD, antithyroid drugs over 5 years with positive TRAb. Construction of the TCR library relied on RNA isolated from PBMCs. The TCR beta library used iRepertoire HTBI primers with Arm-PCR amplification of CDR3. TCRdb passed the multiplex PCR reads through MiXCR, listing each CDR3 protein once. Of some 420,000 distinct CDR3 sequences in the sample, 22% were seen once. The material was peripheral blood mononuclear cells (PBMCs), obtained when the disease was refractory, from a patient treated with antithyroid drugs. The receptor set was obtained from a female donor with Graves disease.

The chain recombines TRBV15 with TRBJ2-5; D is unresolved. Per the germline V gene, CDR1 is LNHNV and CDR2 is YYDKDF (reference sequence). The CDR3 has 13 amino acids. V was shortened by 4 bases and J by 1 base, with 7 bases between the two germline ends. CDR3 DNA: TGTGCCACCAGCACCTGGGGCCAAGAGACCCAGTACTTC. As protein: CATSTWGQETQYF. The full variable domain, rest sourced from reference TRBV15 and TRBJ2-5, is DAMVIQNPRYQVTQFGKPVTLSCSQTLNHNVMYWYQQKSSQAPKLLFHYYDKDFNNEADTPDNFQSRRPNTSFCFLDIRSPGLGDTAMYLCATSTWGQETQYFGPGTRLLVL.

Many counts were recorded for this clonotype. This chain connects TRBV2 to TRBJ2-7; D is possibly TRBD1 (6 bases). The CDR3 has 14 residues. V lost 4 bases to trimming and J lost 3 bases, with 13 bases between them. The V gene's germline CDR1 is SNHLY and CDR2 FYNNEI. For the CDR3, the DNA is TGTGCCAGCAGTGGGTTGCAGGGGTTCTACGAGCAGTACTTC. Its protein is CASSGLQGFYEQYF. The variable domain in full, completed from reference TRBV2 and TRBJ2-7, reads EPEVTQTPSHQVTQMGQEVILRCVPISNHLYFYWYRQILGQKVEFLVSFYNNEISEKSEIFDDQFSVERPDGSNFTLKIRSTKLEDSAMYFCASSGLQGFYEQYFGPGTRLTVT.

This clonotype was seen a handful of times. This chain uses TRBV7-9 with TRBJ1-2; tentative D call: TRBD1 (6 bases). CDR3 length: 16 amino acids. The germline CDR1 and CDR2 sequences are SEHNR and FQNEAQ (reference sequence). Trimming stripped 4 bases from V and 4 bases from J, with 19 bases between. The CDR3 bases are TGTGCCAGCAGCTCCCAGAACAGGGCGTCTCGCTATGGCTACACCTTC. Protein: CASSSQNRASRYGYTF.

This clonotype was recorded at least ten times. The rearrangement uses TRBV6-1 and TRBJ2-2; TRBD2 agrees at 15 bases. Germline assignment: CDR1 MNHNS and CDR2 SASEGT. V was pared by 7 bases and J by 1 base, with 10 bases of the junction left unmatched. This CDR3 contains 19 residues. DNA for the CDR3: TGTGCCAGCACCCACGGGGGACTAGCGGGGGGCCTGAACACCGGGGAGCTGTTTTTT. Translated, it gives CASTHGGLAGGLNTGELFF.

In this sample, this clonotype turned up a few times. The chain combines TRBV15 with TRBJ2-3, with D uncertain. The CDR3 loop spans 14 amino acids. Germline loops: CDR1 LNHNV, CDR2 YYDKDF (reference sequence). V shed 9 bases and J shed 0 bases, with 13 bases lying between them. CDR3 sequence (DNA): TGTGCCACGGCGCAGGATACTAGCACAGATACGCAGTATTTT. This sequence encodes CATAQDTSTDTQYF.

The chain is built from TRBV3-1 and TRBJ1-2, with a tentative D call TRBD1 (6 bases). This CDR3 contains 13 residues. Germline assignment: CDR1 LGHDT and CDR2 YNNKEL (reference sequence). The germline V and J ends were trimmed by 4 bases and 14 bases, with 20 bases remaining between them. The CDR3 protein is CASSPGSRGVGTF. In DNA form, the CDR3 reads TGTGCCAGCAGCCCTGGATCAAGGGGGGTCGGGACCTTC.

This clonotype was seen repeatedly, ten times or more. The V gene is TRBV6-2 or TRBV6-3, the J gene TRBJ2-5, with D possibly being TRBD2 (7 bases). Trimming took 1 base from V and 4 from J, leaving 13 bases between them. The CDR3 is made up of 15 amino acids. CDR1 is MNHEY, CDR2 SVGEGT, per germline. The DNA of the CDR3 is TGTGCCAGCAGTTACTGGGGGGGGGCATCAGAGACCCAGTACTTC. It specifies CASSYWGGASETQYF.

This chain connects TRBV6-1 to TRBJ2-7; no clear D gene. The CDR3 extends over 14 amino acids. Trimming left V 7 bases short and J 3 bases short, with 16 bases between. The germline V gene encodes CDR1 MNHNS and CDR2 SASEGT. This CDR3 is CASKGIAANYEQYF. DNA of the CDR3: TGTGCCAGCAAAGGCATTGCGGCAAACTACGAGCAGTACTTC.

The chain combines TRBV5-1 with TRBJ2-7; 10 bases are a match to TRBD2. CDR1 is SGHRS, CDR2 YFSETQ, per germline. This CDR3 contains 16 residues. The junction had 6 bases not matched to a gene; V was cut back by 1 base and J by 2 bases. The CDR3 protein is CASSLWLAGATYEQYF. CDR3 DNA sequence: TGCGCCAGCAGCTTGTGGCTAGCGGGGGCAACCTACGAGCAGTACTTC.

As concerns this clonotype: One end of the junction fails to match germline, which may point to a read error. The CDR3 reads CAGSEREGLAGIHQETQYF. CDR3 in DNA: TGTGCCGGCAGCGAGCGCGAAGGACTAGCGGGGATACACCAAGAGACCCAGTACTTC. The chain uses TRBV7-9 and TRBJ2-5; the match to TRBD2 covers 12 bases. The CDR3 is 19 amino acids. The V gene's germline CDR1 is SEHNR and CDR2 FQNEAQ (reference sequence).

There are many counts of this clonotype. The chain joins TRBV6-5 to TRBJ2-5, with D perhaps TRBD1 (6 bases). CDR3 length: 16 residues. CDR1 MNHEY and CDR2 SVGAGI come from the germline V gene. V was trimmed by 2 bases and J by 2 bases, leaving 15 bases between them. CDR3 residues: CASSYPGTPAQETQYF. The CDR3 coding sequence is TGTGCCAGCAGTTACCCCGGGACACCGGCACAAGAGACCCAGTACTTC.

The table lists this clonotype with a few counts. The rearrangement links TRBV15 to TRBJ2-5, with D perhaps being TRBD1 or TRBD2 (5 bases each). CDR1 and CDR2 from the germline V gene are LNHNV and YYDKDF (reference sequence). The CDR3 runs to 14 residues. The V end lost 5 bases, the J end lost 1 base, and 11 bases lay between the germline ends. The CDR3 DNA is TGTGCCACCAGCGCCCGGGACGGCCAAGAGACCCAGTACTTC. Translating gives CATSARDGQETQYF.

Only one count was recorded for this clonotype. A read error may produce the germline difference seen at one junction end. The chain is built from TRBV13 and TRBJ1-1; D not certain. Germline values: CDR1 PRHDT, CDR2 FYEKMQ (reference sequence). CDR3 length: 14 residues. The CDR3 sequence is CVSSLGRLLTEAFF. DNA for the CDR3: TGTGTCAGCAGCTTAGGCCGATTACTGACTGAAGCTTTCTTT. Filled out from reference TRBV13 and TRBJ1-1, the complete variable domain reads AAGVIQSPRHLIKEKRETATLKCYPIPRHDTVYWYQQGPGQDPQFLISFYEKMQSDKGSIPDRFSAQQFSDYHSELNMSSLELGDSALYFCVSSLGRLLTEAFFGQGTRLTVV.

J is TRBJ2-5 and V is TRBV3-1; D is possibly TRBD2 (6 bases). V lost 1 base and J lost 7, with 16 bases in between. The CDR3 has 15 residues. CDR1 is LGHDT and CDR2 is YNNKEL in the germline V gene (reference sequence). The CDR3 here is CASSQGRGNQGTQYF. Written as DNA, the CDR3 is TGTGCCAGCAGCCAAGGTCGGGGGAATCAGGGGACCCAGTACTTC.

The rearrangement joins TRBV14 to TRBJ2-1; D call uncertain. V was pared by 7 bases and J by 8 bases, with 15 bases between. This CDR3 is built from 13 residues. Germline V gene sequence: CDR1 SGHDN, CDR2 FVKESK. CDR3 amino acids: CASTSSFGDEQFF. The CDR3 DNA is TGTGCCAGCACCTCAAGTTTCGGCGATGAGCAGTTCTTC.

This clonotype was picked up a small number of times. The rearrangement uses TRBV19 and TRBJ1-2, with 8 bases matching TRBD1. Germline trimming cut 9 bases from V and 1 base from J; bases unmatched to any gene: 7. In germline, CDR1 is LNHDA, CDR2 SQIVND (reference sequence). The CDR3 runs 14 residues. CDR3 bases: TGTGCCAGCACCGGGACAGGCGTTAACTATGGCTACACCTTC. Its translation: CASTGTGVNYGYTF.

The V and J genes are TRBV9 and TRBJ2-7; the match to TRBD1 covers 7 bases. Looked up from germline, CDR1 is SGDLS and CDR2 is YYNGEE. Trimming took 0 bases from V and 5 from J; bases not matched to a gene: 5. The CDR3 is 14 residues long. The CDR3 sequence is CASSVDGTDHEQYF. Written as DNA, the CDR3 is TGTGCCAGCAGCGTAGACGGGACAGACCACGAGCAGTACTTC. The variable domain in full, with the rest retrieved from reference TRBV9 and TRBJ2-7, is DSGVTQTPKHLITATGQRVTLRCSPRSGDLSVYWYQQSLDQGLQFLIQYYNGEERAKGNILERFSAQQFPDLHSELNLSSLELGDSALYFCASSVDGTDHEQYFGPGTRLTVT.

This clonotype was seen many times. This chain links TRBV28 with TRBJ2-2; perhaps TRBD1 as D (5 bases). Germline CDR1 and CDR2: MDHEN and SYDVKM. V was cut by 5 bases and J by 0 bases, with 10 bases left in between. The CDR3 has 15 amino acids. As DNA, the CDR3 is TGTGCCAGCAGTATGGGGCTGACGAACACCGGGGAGCTGTTTTTT. Its translation: CASSMGLTNTGELFF.

Turning to this clonotype: Just one base apart from a much larger clone, this may be a read error. The chain combines TRBV28 with TRBJ1-6, with D possibly being TRBD1 (5 bases). Trimming took 6 bases from V and 9 from J, leaving 15 bases between them. Germline CDR1 MDHEN, CDR2 SYDVKM. The CDR3 is made up of 14 amino acids. The CDR3 here is CASSQGTPSSPLHF. The DNA of the CDR3 is TGTGCCAGCAGCCAAGGGACGCCAAGTTCACCCCTCCACTTT.

The chain joins TRBV3-1 to TRBJ1-2, with D perhaps matching TRBD1 (5 bases). Germline assignment: CDR1 LGHDT and CDR2 YNNKEL (reference sequence). Trimming removed 0 bases at V and 8 bases at J, with 16 bases between. The CDR3 spans 15 residues. Here the CDR3 reads CASSQDRVVQEGYTF. In nucleotides, the CDR3 is TGTGCCAGCAGCCAAGACAGGGTAGTCCAGGAGGGCTACACCTTC.

With regard to this clonotype: A clone one base away is much larger, so this may be a read error. The genes are TRBV28 and TRBJ2-7; the D gene is possibly TRBD1 (5 bases). Trimming removed 5 bases from V and 1 base from J, with 18 bases in between. The germline gives CDR1 MDHEN, CDR2 SYDVKM. The CDR3 covers 16 residues. DNA of the CDR3: TGTGCCAGCAGTCCATTAGGGGCGGACGGTTCCTACGAGCAGTACTTC. Its translation is CASSPLGADGSYEQYF.

This clonotype has a count of ten or more. This sequence joins TRBV20-1 and TRBJ2-7; TRBD2 is a possible D gene (6 bases). V dropped 0 bases and J dropped 5 bases, with 11 bases sitting between them. This CDR3 comprises 13 residues. Germline CDR1 is DFQATT and CDR2 is SNEGSKA (reference sequence). CDR3 bases: TGCAGTGCTAGAGACGTGGGGAGGCACGAGCAGTACTTC. This gives the protein CSARDVGRHEQYF.

There are many counts of this clonotype. The V call is TRBV7-8, the J call TRBJ1-5; possibly TRBD1 for D (6 bases). CDR3 length equals 17 residues. With 1 base removed from V and 4 bases from J, the gap between germline ends came to 17 bases. Per germline, CDR1 SGHVS and CDR2 FQNEAQ. CDR3 loop: CASSLVTLDRSNQPQHF. The CDR3 DNA sequence: TGTGCCAGCAGCTTAGTAACTCTTGACAGGTCTAATCAGCCCCAGCATTTT.

This clonotype was counted at least ten times. This sequence joins TRBV6-1 and TRBJ2-7, with D unresolved. The V end lost 5 bases, the J end lost 2 bases, and 7 bases lay between the germline ends. The CDR3 spans 12 residues. Per germline, CDR1 MNHNS and CDR2 SASEGT. CDR3 loop: CASSNEPYEQYF. In DNA form, the CDR3 reads TGTGCCAGCAGTAACGAGCCCTACGAGCAGTACTTC.

The sample holds a few counts of this clonotype. The rearrangement uses TRBV3-1 and TRBJ2-3; no definite D call. CDR1 is LGHDT, CDR2 YNNKEL, per germline (reference sequence). This CDR3 contains 15 residues. V was pared by 0 bases and J by 6 bases, with 13 bases between. For the CDR3, the DNA is TGTGCCAGCAGCCAAGATCCCGGTGGGGTGGATACGCAGTATTTT. Its translation: CASSQDPGGVDTQYF.

This clonotype appeared many times. The chain uses TRBV2 and TRBJ2-5; TRBD2 aligns across 14 bases. Germline lookup yields CDR1 SNHLY and CDR2 FYNNEI. The ends lost 10 bases at V and 5 bases at J; junction bases unmatched: 9. The CDR3 loop spans 15 amino acids. CDR3 nucleotides: TGTGCCACAGGACTAGCGGGAGGTTGGACTGAGACCCAGTACTTC. It codes for CATGLAGGWTETQYF.

This clonotype was picked up one time. This rearrangement joins TRBV9 to TRBJ2-7; D is possibly TRBD2 (6 bases). The V gene lost 0 bases and the J gene lost 8 bases, with 18 bases spanning the gap. The V gene's germline CDR1 is SGDLS and CDR2 YYNGEE. There are 15 residues in the CDR3. The CDR3 sequence: CASSVGFRDSAKQYF. The DNA of the CDR3 is TGTGCCAGCAGCGTAGGATTCAGGGACTCTGCGAAGCAGTACTTC.

Of note for this clonotype: A clone one base away is much larger, so this may be a read error. The chain links TRBV28 to TRBJ2-4; 8 nucleotides align to TRBD1. Per the germline V gene, CDR1 is MDHEN and CDR2 is SYDVKM. Trimming took 8 bases from V and 7 from J; bases not matched to a gene: 13. This CDR3 spans 15 amino acids. CDR3 nucleotide sequence: TGTGCCAGCGGTCTCGGACAGGGTCCTCCGAACATTCAGTACTTC. Residues: CASGLGQGPPNIQYF. The whole variable domain, remainder taken from reference TRBV28 and TRBJ2-4, is DVKVTQSSRYLVKRTGEKVFLECVQDMDHENMFWYRQDPGLGLRLIYFSYDVKMKEKGDIPEGYSVSREKKERFSLILESASTNQTSMYLCASGLGQGPPNIQYFGAGTRLSVL.

The gene calls are TRBV12-3 or TRBV12-4 and TRBJ2-7; D might be TRBD1 (5 bases). Deletions cut 8 bases from V and 2 bases from J, with 16 bases between. The CDR3 contains 14 residues. CDR3 protein: CASRPQTATYEQYF. The CDR3 DNA follows: TGTGCCAGCCGACCCCAGACAGCGACCTACGAGCAGTACTTC.

This clonotype was counted many times. The chain couples TRBV25-1 to TRBJ2-5; 12 bases are shared with TRBD2. The length of the CDR3 is 15 residues. Germline CDR1 is MGHDK and CDR2 is SYGVNS. Trimming removed 8 bases from V and 4 bases from J; junction bases left unmatched: 8. CDR3 nucleotides: TGTGCCAGCTCTGAACCGGGACTAGCGGGAGAGACCCAGTACTTC. It specifies CASSEPGLAGETQYF.